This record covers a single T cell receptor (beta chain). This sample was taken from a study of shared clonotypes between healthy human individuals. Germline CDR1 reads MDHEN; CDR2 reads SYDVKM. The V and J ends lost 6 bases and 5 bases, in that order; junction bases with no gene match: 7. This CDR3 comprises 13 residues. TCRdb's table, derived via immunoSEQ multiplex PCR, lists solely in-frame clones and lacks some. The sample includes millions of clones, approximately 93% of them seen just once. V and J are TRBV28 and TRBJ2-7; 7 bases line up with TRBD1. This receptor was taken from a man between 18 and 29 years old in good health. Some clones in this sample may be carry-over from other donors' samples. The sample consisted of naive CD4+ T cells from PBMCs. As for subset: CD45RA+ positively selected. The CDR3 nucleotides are TGTGCCAGCAGCAAAGGGGGCCAACACGAGCAGTACTTC. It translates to CASSKGGQHEQYF.